One and the same sample provided the 16 T cell receptor beta chains below, sequenced in a study of T cell responses to AZD1222 COVID-19 vaccine. Generated by immunoSEQ multiplex PCR, the TCRdb table keeps only in-frame clones and is missing some. Counted here are about 130,000 clones, roughly 92% occurring once; the ten biggest clones make up 1.1%. Specimen: peripheral blood, collected 28 days after the second AZD1222 dose. These receptors came from an adult who received the AZD1222 COVID-19 vaccine.

This clone was counted between two and nine times. The chain employs TRBV6-5 and TRBJ2-1, with D possibly being TRBD1 (5 bases). From germline, CDR1 is MNHEY and CDR2 SVGAGI. V was clipped by 5 bases and J by 0 bases, with 11 bases between them. The CDR3 spans 15 residues. The CDR3 here is CASSLGVISYNEQFF. In DNA, the CDR3 is TGTGCCAGCAGTCTAGGGGTAATCTCCTACAATGAGCAGTTCTTC.

J is TRBJ1-1 and V is TRBV9; 8 positions agree with TRBD1. V lost 4 bases and J lost 3; bases outside the gene matches: 5. There are 14 residues in the CDR3. Germline V lookup: CDR1 SGDLS, CDR2 YYNGEE. The CDR3 is CASSPRGRDTEAFF. CDR3 DNA: TGTGCCAGCAGCCCCAGGGGGCGGGACACTGAAGCTTTCTTT.

The CDR3 nucleotides are TGTGCCAGCAGCTTGTGGGCAGGGGCGTCCGGATCACCCCTCCACTTT. Protein sequence: CASSLWAGASGSPLHF. The chain links TRBV5-5 to TRBJ1-6, with D perhaps matching TRBD1 (6 bases). The germline V gene encodes CDR1 SGHKS and CDR2 YYEKEE (reference sequence). This CDR3 region has 16 residues. V was cut by 1 base and J by 10 bases, with 18 bases left in between.

V is TRBV5-5 and J is TRBJ2-1; D remains ambiguous. Germline V lookup: CDR1 SGHKS, CDR2 YYEKEE (reference sequence). The CDR3 extends over 15 amino acids. Trimming left V 3 bases short and J 2 bases short, with 12 bases between. In nucleotides, the CDR3 is TGTGCCAGCAGCTCCGATGACCGAACCTACAATGAGCAGTTCTTC. Translation gives CASSSDDRTYNEQFF.

This CDR3 is CASSFDTEAFF. DNA of the CDR3: TGTGCCAGCAGCTTCGACACTGAAGCTTTCTTT. The genes are TRBV11-3 and TRBJ1-1; D is ambiguous. Germline assignment: CDR1 SGHNT and CDR2 YENEEA. The V end was cut by 3 bases, the J end by 3 bases, with 2 bases between. This CDR3 region has 11 residues.

The rearrangement links TRBV6-5 to TRBJ1-4, with a weak D call TRBD1 (5 bases). Trimming shortened V by 6 bases and J by 3 bases, and 14 bases separated the two germline ends. The CDR3 spans 15 residues. Germline-derived CDR1 and CDR2 are MNHEY and SVGAGI. CDR3 nucleotides: TGTGCCAGCAGCCCCCCGGTACAGGCTAATGAAAAACTGTTTTTT. Protein: CASSPPVQANEKLFF.

This chain links TRBV7-9 with TRBJ2-2; D gene uncertain. Germline V lookup: CDR1 SEHNR, CDR2 FQNEAQ (reference sequence). Trimming shortened V by 5 bases and J by 2 bases, and 6 bases separated the two germline ends. This CDR3 region has 13 residues. The CDR3 nucleotides are TGTGCCAGCAGCCCCGCCAACACCGGGGAGCTGTTTTTT. Translation gives CASSPANTGELFF. Variable domain in full (rest from reference TRBV7-9 and TRBJ2-2): DTGVSQNPRHKITKRGQNVTFRCDPISEHNRLYWYRQTLGQGPEFLTYFQNEAQLEKSRLLSDRFSAERPKGSFSTLEIQRTEQGDSAMYLCASSPANTGELFFGEGSRLTVL.

The chain links TRBV25-1 to TRBJ2-3, with no clear D. The germline V gene has CDR1 MGHDK and CDR2 SYGVNS. The CDR3 spans 11 residues. Trimming shortened V by 2 bases and J by 9 bases, and 6 bases separated the two germline ends. CDR3 DNA sequence: TGTGCCAGCAGTGAAGCTCTGACGCAGTATTTT. It codes for CASSEALTQYF.

The chain has TRBV9 and TRBJ2-5, with a tentative D call TRBD2 (5 bases). The CDR3 is 15 amino acids. The V and J ends lost 0 bases and 3 bases respectively, with 12 bases between them. Germline V gives CDR1 SGDLS, CDR2 YYNGEE. The chain's CDR3 is CASSVDPGEKETQYF. The CDR3 DNA follows: TGTGCCAGCAGCGTAGATCCTGGGGAGAAAGAGACCCAGTACTTC.

The chain links TRBV7-3 to TRBJ2-5; D could derive from TRBD1 or TRBD2 (6 bases each). The V gene lost 8 bases and the J gene lost 5 bases, with 15 bases spanning the gap. CDR3 size: 13 residues. Germline CDR1 and CDR2: SGHTA and FQGTGA. The DNA of the CDR3 is TGTGCCAGCGCGAGGGGGGCGGCCGAGACCCAGTACTTC. Translating it yields CASARGAAETQYF.

Only one count was recorded for this clone. The chain is built from TRBV2 and TRBJ2-5; 8 bases map to TRBD1. Germline-derived CDR1 and CDR2 are SNHLY and FYNNEI. Unmatched junction bases numbered 4, after V lost 8 bases and J lost 2 bases. This CDR3 comprises 13 residues. Here the CDR3 reads CASGDRHQETQYF. In nucleotides, the CDR3 is TGTGCCAGCGGGGACAGGCATCAAGAGACCCAGTACTTC.

The chain is built from TRBV3-1 (or the pseudogene TRBV3-2) and TRBJ2-7, with D uncertain. The V end was cut by 1 base, the J end by 2 bases, with 15 bases between. The germline gives CDR1 LGHDT, CDR2 YNNKEL (reference sequence). The CDR3 sequence is 16 residues long. CDR3 bases: TGTGCCAGCAGCCAAGGTTTGCAGGAGAGGACCTACGAGCAGTACTTC. Amino acid sequence: CASSQGLQERTYEQYF.

V is TRBV2 and J is TRBJ2-7; D not certain. There are 13 residues in the CDR3. Germline V gene data show CDR1 as SNHLY and CDR2 as FYNNEI. Trimming left V 2 bases short and J 5 bases short, with 10 bases between. The CDR3: CASSELLVDEQYF. CDR3 in DNA: TGTGCCAGCAGTGAATTATTAGTCGACGAGCAGTACTTC. The full variable domain, completed using reference TRBV2 and TRBJ2-7, is EPEVTQTPSHQVTQMGQEVILRCVPISNHLYFYWYRQILGQKVEFLVSFYNNEISEKSEIFDDQFSVERPDGSNFTLKIRSTKLEDSAMYFCASSELLVDEQYFGPGTRLTVT.

This clone came up a few times. The V and J genes are TRBV7-2 and TRBJ2-3; a weak D match, TRBD2 (6 bases). The CDR3 totals 16 residues. Trimming cost V 3 bases and J 2 bases, with 15 bases left between them. Germline V gene lookup returns CDR1 SGHTA and CDR2 FQGNSA. CDR3: CASSLRRAANTDTQYF. The CDR3 DNA is TGTGCCAGCAGCTTGAGGAGGGCCGCTAACACAGATACGCAGTATTTT.

The chain links TRBV2 to TRBJ1-2, with a possible D match to TRBD1 (5 bases). The CDR3 length is 14 residues. Germline-derived CDR1 and CDR2 are SNHLY and FYNNEI. V gave up 10 bases and J gave up 0 bases, with 15 bases separating them. The CDR3 loop reads CAKAGTDTNYGYTF. DNA of the CDR3: TGTGCCAAAGCCGGGACGGACACTAACTATGGCTACACCTTC.

The sample holds a few counts of this clone. V gene TRBV3-1 (or the pseudogene TRBV3-2) combines with J gene TRBJ2-7; 8 nucleotides line up with TRBD2. Germline loops: CDR1 LGHDT, CDR2 YNNKEL (reference sequence). CDR3 length: 15 amino acids. With 1 base clipped from V and 3 bases from J, the junction kept 5 bases outside the gene matches. The CDR3 DNA is TGTGCCAGCAGCCAAGTTGGCGGGGGGCACTACGAGCAGTACTTC. Amino acid sequence: CASSQVGGGHYEQYF.